This T cell receptor (beta chain) was found in a study of cytomegalovirus exposure and HLA in healthy donors. The trim removed 4 bases at V and 0 bases at J, leaving 8 bases unmatched. CDR1 is SGHNT and CDR2 is YENEEA in the germline V gene. This CDR3 has 17 amino acids. The PCR ran on 60 Vbeta and 13 Jbeta primers. Measured with immunoSEQ multiplex PCR; TCRdb has only the in-frame clones, and not every one. The table has over 120,000 clones, almost 85% seen once. V gene TRBV11-3 combines with J gene TRBJ2-3; TRBD2 matches 9 bases. Material: PBMCs. The source of this sequence is a young man in good health and CMV-seropositive. In nucleotides, the CDR3 is TGTGCCAGCAGCTCCGGGACTAGCTCAGCTAGCACAGATACGCAGTATTTT. Encoded protein: CASSSGTSSASTDTQYF.